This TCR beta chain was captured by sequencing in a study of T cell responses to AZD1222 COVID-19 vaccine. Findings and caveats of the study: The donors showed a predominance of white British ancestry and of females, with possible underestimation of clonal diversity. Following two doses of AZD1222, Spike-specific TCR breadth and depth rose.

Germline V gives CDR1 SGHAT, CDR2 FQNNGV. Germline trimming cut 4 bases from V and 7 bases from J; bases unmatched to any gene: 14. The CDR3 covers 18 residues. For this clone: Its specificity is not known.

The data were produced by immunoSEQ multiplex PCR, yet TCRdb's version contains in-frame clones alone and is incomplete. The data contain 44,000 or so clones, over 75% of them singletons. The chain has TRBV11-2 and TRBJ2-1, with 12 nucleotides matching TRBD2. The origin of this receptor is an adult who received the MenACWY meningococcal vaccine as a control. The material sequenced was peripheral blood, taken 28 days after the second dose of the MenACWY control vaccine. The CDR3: CASSSDPLLAGGDNEQFF. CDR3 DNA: TGTGCCAGCAGCTCCGACCCCCTTCTAGCGGGGGGGGATAATGAGCAGTTCTTC.